This TCR beta chain was captured in a study of human T cells and chemical hapten exposure. As for the study in general: Subjects had 2% DPC placed on roughly 2 cm by roughly 2 cm of upper inner arm skin for sensitization. DPC (0.01%) was patch tested on the upper back and read at 6 days.

General study findings and limits: Expanded TCR sets contained significantly more large CDR3 similarity clusters than controls.

On this clonotype: Its antigen is unknown.

MiXCR was run by TCRdb on the RACE reads, yielding one entry per CDR3 protein. The sample holds 120,000 to 150,000 distinct CDR3 sequences, roughly 10% seen once. Germline V CDR1 and CDR2: KGHDR, SFDVKD. The CDR3 is 16 amino acids. V gave up 3 bases and J gave up 3 bases; unmatched junction bases: 8. As to time point: patch test 2, 6 weeks after DPC sensitization. As for treatment: therapeutic diphenylcyclopropenone sensitization with weekly scalp DPC. Donors, patients with alopecia ranging from 18 to 70 years old and judged suitable for DPC, provided samples. The chain joins TRBV24-1 to TRBJ2-7; TRBD1 aligns across 9 bases. The sequenced sample was whole blood, obtained in connection with sensitization to the hapten diphenylcyclopropenone (DPC). This sequence was found in a woman aged 45-65 years with alopecia areata. Some clones in this sample may be carry-over from other donors' samples. The CDR3 nucleotides read TGTGCCACCAGTGATCGGACCAGGACAGGGGACTACGAGCAGTACTTC. This encodes CATSDRTRTGDYEQYF.